The 26 T cell receptor beta chains below were found in one sample sequenced in a study of cytomegalovirus exposure and HLA in healthy donors (dated by TCRdb to the late 2010s). Libraries were made using the immunoSEQ multiplex PCR assay. TCRdb took this table from immuneACCESS and kept in-frame rearrangements with V and J called. Such tables lack part of the clones; where checked against another copy, unresolved V genes explain under half of the gap, and the rest is unexplained. This sample is represented by some 250,000 clones; about 92% of them were singletons. The ten top clones hold approximately 3% of the sample. The sequenced sample was PBMCs. Receptors were obtained from a woman aged 25 to 39 in good health and CMV-seronegative.

This clone was seen once. The chain joins TRBV6-5 to TRBJ2-7; 14 positions agree with TRBD2. V shed 2 bases and J 4 bases; nucleotides not matched to a gene: 1. CDR1 is MNHEY, CDR2 SVGAGI, per germline. CDR3 size: 15 residues. This chain's CDR3 is CASSYGTSGSYEQYF. The CDR3 nucleotides read TGTGCCAGCAGTTACGGGACTAGCGGGAGTTACGAGCAGTACTTC.

V usage is TRBV4-1 and J usage is TRBJ2-1, with 9 bases that match TRBD2. Trimming removed 1 base from V and 7 bases from J; junction bases left unmatched: 5. The CDR3 totals 15 residues. CDR1 is MGHRA and CDR2 is YSYEKL in the germline V gene. The chain's CDR3 is CASSQAGTSYNEQFF. CDR3 bases: TGCGCCAGCAGCCAAGCCGGGACTAGCTATAATGAGCAGTTCTTC.

This clone has only one observation. The chain has TRBV5-4 and TRBJ2-7; D tentatively reads TRBD1 or TRBD2 (5 bases each). The CDR3 has 16 amino acids. Per germline, CDR1 SGHNT and CDR2 YYREEE (reference sequence). V was pared by 0 bases and J by 2 bases, with 15 bases between. The CDR3 bases are TGTGCCAGCAGCTTGGGGGGGTCGGGGATACCCTACGAGCAGTACTTC. Translating it yields CASSLGGSGIPYEQYF.

The V call is TRBV5-6, the J call TRBJ2-7; the D gene is possibly TRBD1 (5 bases). This CDR3 is built from 14 residues. The germline V and J ends were trimmed by 0 bases and 2 bases, with 9 bases remaining between them. The germline V gene has CDR1 SGHDT and CDR2 YYEEEE. The CDR3 nucleotides are TGTGCCAGCAGCTTGGGGGTAGGGGCCTACGAGCAGTACTTC. Protein sequence: CASSLGVGAYEQYF.

This rearrangement joins TRBV15 to TRBJ2-2; 7 positions agree with TRBD2. The CDR3 sequence is 15 residues long. CDR1 and CDR2 (germline): LNHNV, YYDKDF (reference sequence). The V gene end was trimmed by 2 bases and the J gene end by 4 bases; junction bases not matched to a gene: 4. For the CDR3, the DNA is TGTGCCACCAGCAGAAAAGCGGGGCTCACCGGGGAGCTGTTTTTT. Protein product: CATSRKAGLTGELFF.

The V gene is TRBV5-1, the J gene TRBJ2-4; no clear D. Germline assignment: CDR1 SGHRS and CDR2 YFSETQ. The CDR3 totals 14 residues. V shed 2 bases and J shed 8 bases, with 14 bases lying between them. This chain's CDR3 is CASSLNSLFDIQYF. CDR3 sequence (DNA): TGCGCCAGCAGCTTAAACAGCCTATTTGACATTCAGTACTTC.

The CDR3, as DNA: TGTGCCAGCAGTGAAGCGGGAGCCCAAGAGACCCAGTACTTC. Protein product: CASSEAGAQETQYF. The gene calls are TRBV6-1 and TRBJ2-5; D possibly corresponds to TRBD2 (5 bases). The CDR3 sequence is 14 residues long. Deletions cut 0 bases from V and 1 base from J, with 6 bases between. Germline loops: CDR1 MNHNS, CDR2 SASEGT.

V and J are TRBV28 and TRBJ2-3, with D maybe TRBD2 (6 bases). With 6 bases removed from V and 1 base from J, the gap between germline ends came to 11 bases. From germline, CDR1 is MDHEN and CDR2 SYDVKM. This CDR3 region has 14 residues. The DNA for the CDR3 is TGTGCCAGCAGCGTACCGGGGGGCACAGATACGCAGTATTTT. This encodes CASSVPGGTDTQYF.

The V gene is TRBV11-1, the J gene TRBJ2-7, with 8 bases matching TRBD1. The CDR3 runs to 15 residues. Germline V gives CDR1 SGHAT, CDR2 FQDESV (reference sequence). With V trimmed by 2 bases and J by 6 bases, 9 bases remained unmatched. CDR3 region: CASSLYGQGSAEQYF. DNA for the CDR3: TGTGCCAGCAGCTTATACGGACAGGGATCGGCCGAGCAGTACTTC.

This chain uses TRBV10-3 with TRBJ2-3; D uncertain. The ends were cut back, 11 bases at V and 3 bases at J, with 15 bases in the middle. Germline lookup yields CDR1 ENHRY and CDR2 SYGVKD. This CDR3 region has 13 residues. The CDR3 sequence is CAPPMTLTDTQYF. The CDR3 bases are TGTGCCCCCCCGATGACTCTAACAGATACGCAGTATTTT.

V is TRBV7-2 and J is TRBJ2-7, with 9 bases matching TRBD2. Germline V lookup: CDR1 SGHTA, CDR2 FQGNSA. This CDR3 is built from 16 residues. V lost 0 bases and J lost 5; bases outside the gene matches: 8. This chain's CDR3 is CASSLAQAGGMNEQYF. The CDR3 DNA reads TGTGCCAGCAGCTTAGCGCAAGCGGGAGGTATGAACGAGCAGTACTTC.

This clone occurred a few times. The rearrangement links TRBV27 to TRBJ2-7, with TRBD1 as a possible D gene (6 bases). This CDR3 region has 13 residues. With 5 bases removed from V and 3 bases from J, the gap between germline ends came to 11 bases. From germline, CDR1 is MNHEY and CDR2 SMNVEV (reference sequence). Here the CDR3 DNA reads TGTGCCAGCAGTAAGACAGGATTCTACGAGCAGTACTTC. Translated: CASSKTGFYEQYF.

This chain uses TRBV5-4 with TRBJ2-1; 10 bases align to TRBD2. Germline loops: CDR1 SGHNT, CDR2 YYREEE (reference sequence). After removal of 0 bases from V and 6 bases from J, the junction contained 6 bases not matched to a gene. CDR3 length: 16 amino acids. The DNA for the CDR3 is TGTGCCAGCAGCTTGGGGCTAGCGGGAGCAGGCAATGAGCAGTTCTTC. Amino acids: CASSLGLAGAGNEQFF.

In this sample, this clone turned up once. The rearrangement uses TRBV7-2 and TRBJ2-6; 10 nucleotides agree with TRBD1. After removal of 11 bases from V and 1 base from J, the junction contained 5 bases not matched to a gene. This CDR3 region has 15 residues. Per the germline V gene, CDR1 is SGHTA and CDR2 is FQGNSA. For the CDR3, the DNA is TGTGCCGCCGGGACAGGGGTATCTGGGGCCAACGTCCTGACTTTC. Its protein product is CAAGTGVSGANVLTF.

The chain employs TRBV29-1 and TRBJ2-3; possible D gene TRBD1, 5 bases. The CDR3 consists of 15 residues. The V gene lost 4 bases and the J gene lost 4 bases, with 18 bases spanning the gap. CDR1 SQVTM and CDR2 ANQGSEA come from the germline V gene. In nucleotides, the CDR3 is TGCAGCGTTGTAAGGGGTATGGTACCAGCAGATACGCAGTATTTT. Its protein product is CSVVRGMVPADTQYF.

V is TRBV6-1 and J is TRBJ2-1; D gene unclear. Germline CDR1 is MNHNS and CDR2 is SASEGT. The V end lost 4 bases, the J end lost 10 bases, and 8 bases lay between the germline ends. This CDR3 region has 11 residues. CDR3 amino acids: CASSVNREQFF. CDR3 bases: TGTGCCAGCAGTGTGAACCGGGAGCAGTTCTTC.

The V call is TRBV11-3, the J call TRBJ2-7; D may be TRBD2 (6 bases). Trimming took 1 base from V and 7 from J, leaving 17 bases between them. This CDR3 contains 15 residues. Germline CDR1 and CDR2: SGHNT and YENEEA. The CDR3 sequence: CASSLVSGRLGEQYF. CDR3 DNA sequence: TGTGCCAGCAGCTTAGTGTCTGGGAGACTAGGAGAGCAGTACTTC. Full variable domain (remainder filled in from reference TRBV11-3 and TRBJ2-7): EAGVVQSPRYKIIEKKQPVAFWCNPISGHNTLYWYLQNLGQGPELLIRYENEEAVDDSQLPKDRFSAERLKGVDSTLKIQPAELGDSAVYLCASSLVSGRLGEQYFGPGTRLTVT.

This chain links TRBV7-9 with TRBJ2-7; 8 bases are shared with TRBD2. The germline V gene has CDR1 SEHNR and CDR2 FQNEAQ (reference sequence). V lost 0 bases to trimming and J lost 2 bases; unmatched junction nucleotides: 3. The CDR3 is made up of 15 amino acids. CDR3 DNA: TGTGCCAGCAGCTTAGCCGGGAGGGGGGCCTACGAGCAGTACTTC. This codes for CASSLAGRGAYEQYF.

This rearrangement joins TRBV4-3 to TRBJ2-2, with 7 nucleotides matching TRBD2. V dropped 3 bases and J dropped 3; count of bases not matched to a gene: 4. Germline V CDR1 and CDR2: LGHNA, YSLEER. The CDR3 is 15 amino acids. Here the CDR3 DNA reads TGCGCCAGCAGCCACGGCGGGAGATACACCGGGGAGCTGTTTTTT. Its translation is CASSHGGRYTGELFF.

This chain links TRBV11-2 with TRBJ1-5; D not resolved. Germline CDR1 reads SGHAT; CDR2 reads FQNNGV. V was cut by 6 bases and J by 3 bases, with 18 bases left in between. This CDR3 contains 16 residues. CDR3 nucleotide sequence: TGTGCCAGCAGTCAAGGGAAGGGTGGCATCAATCAGCCCCAGCATTTT. This gives the protein CASSQGKGGINQPQHF. The whole variable domain, remainder taken from reference TRBV11-2 and TRBJ1-5, is EAGVAQSPRYKIIEKRQSVAFWCNPISGHATLYWYQQILGQGPKLLIQFQNNGVVDDSQLPKDRFSAERLKGVDSTLKIQPAKLEDSAVYLCASSQGKGGINQPQHFGDGTRLSIL.

This chain connects TRBV30 to TRBJ2-5; 7 nucleotides line up with TRBD1. The trim removed 4 bases at V and 4 bases at J, leaving 12 bases unmatched. CDR1 GTSNPN and CDR2 SVGIG come from the germline V gene (reference sequence). The CDR3 totals 15 residues. The DNA of the CDR3 is TGTGCCTGGACCCACGGAACAGGGGACCGAGAGACCCAGTACTTC. Protein: CAWTHGTGDRETQYF.

The J gene is TRBJ2-7, the V gene TRBV19; possibly TRBD1 for D (6 bases). V dropped 3 bases and J dropped 4 bases, with 13 bases sitting between them. The CDR3 contains 14 residues. The germline V gene encodes CDR1 LNHDA and CDR2 SQIVND (reference sequence). CDR3 loop: CASSISQGRYEQYF. The CDR3 DNA follows: TGTGCCAGTAGTATCTCACAGGGAAGGTACGAGCAGTACTTC.

The gene calls are TRBV28 and TRBJ1-2, with 8 positions matching TRBD1. The CDR3 covers 16 residues. J lost 4 bases, V lost 5 bases, and 12 bases had no gene match. Looked up from germline, CDR1 is MDHEN and CDR2 is SYDVKM. CDR3 DNA: TGTGCCAGCAGTCCCCAGGGGGCAGCTCTCCTCTATGGCTACACCTTC. Amino acids: CASSPQGAALLYGYTF.

The CDR3 DNA reads TGTGCCAGCAGCTCCCTCATCCCTGGACAGCCAACCGTGAACTATGGCTACACCTTC. Translating gives CASSSLIPGQPTVNYGYTF. The J gene is TRBJ1-2, the V gene TRBV7-8, with D possibly TRBD1 on 6 matching bases. V gave up 4 bases and J gave up 2 bases, with 26 bases separating them. In germline, CDR1 is SGHVS, CDR2 FQNEAQ. The CDR3 extends over 19 amino acids.

The gene calls are TRBV30 and TRBJ1-1, with D possibly matching TRBD1 (5 bases). CDR3 length: 18 residues. Germline lookup yields CDR1 GTSNPN and CDR2 SVGIG (reference sequence). Trimming left V 0 bases short and J 0 bases short, with 20 bases between. The CDR3 spells CAWSVMGIGTGVNTEAFF. The DNA for the CDR3 is TGTGCCTGGAGTGTAATGGGGATTGGGACCGGGGTGAACACTGAAGCTTTCTTT. The variable domain in full, completed from reference TRBV30 and TRBJ1-1, reads SQTIHQWPATLVQPVGSPLSLECTVEGTSNPNLYWYRQAAGRGLQLLFYSVGIGQISSEVPQNLSASRPQDRQFILSSKKLLLSDSGFYLCAWSVMGIGTGVNTEAFFGQGTRLTVV.

CDR3 DNA: TGCAGTGTCTTTTCACGGAGTGAGCAGTTCTTC. This translates into CSVFSRSEQFF. V and J are TRBV20-1 and TRBJ2-1; no clear D gene. V was trimmed by 7 bases and J by 9 bases, leaving 13 bases between them. CDR3 length: 11 residues. CDR1 and CDR2 from the germline V gene are DFQATT and SNEGSKA (reference sequence).